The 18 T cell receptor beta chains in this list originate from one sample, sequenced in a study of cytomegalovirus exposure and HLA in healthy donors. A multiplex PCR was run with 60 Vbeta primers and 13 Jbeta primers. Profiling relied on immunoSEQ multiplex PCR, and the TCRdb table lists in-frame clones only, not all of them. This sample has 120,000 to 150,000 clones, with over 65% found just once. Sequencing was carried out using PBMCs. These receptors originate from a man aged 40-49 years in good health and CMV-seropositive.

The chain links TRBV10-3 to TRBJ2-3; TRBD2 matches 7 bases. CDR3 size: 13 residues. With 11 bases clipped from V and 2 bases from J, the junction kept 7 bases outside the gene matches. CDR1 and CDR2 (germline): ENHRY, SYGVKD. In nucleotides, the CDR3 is TGTGCCGGGGGGGACTCCAACACAGATACGCAGTATTTT. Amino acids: CAGGDSNTDTQYF.

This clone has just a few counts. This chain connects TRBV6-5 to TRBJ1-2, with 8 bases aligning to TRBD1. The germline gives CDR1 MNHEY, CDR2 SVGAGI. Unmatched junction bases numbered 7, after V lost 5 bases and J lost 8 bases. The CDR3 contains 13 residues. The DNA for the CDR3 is TGTGCCAGCAGTCTGGACAGGGTTGGGGGCTACACCTTC. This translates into CASSLDRVGGYTF.

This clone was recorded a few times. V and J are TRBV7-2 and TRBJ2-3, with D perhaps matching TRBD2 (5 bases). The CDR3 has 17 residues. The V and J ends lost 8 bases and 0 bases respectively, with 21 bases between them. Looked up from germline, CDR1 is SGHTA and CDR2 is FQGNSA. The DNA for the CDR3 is TGTGCCAGCGGTACCCGAACCAGGAGGCTTAGCACAGATACGCAGTATTTT. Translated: CASGTRTRRLSTDTQYF.

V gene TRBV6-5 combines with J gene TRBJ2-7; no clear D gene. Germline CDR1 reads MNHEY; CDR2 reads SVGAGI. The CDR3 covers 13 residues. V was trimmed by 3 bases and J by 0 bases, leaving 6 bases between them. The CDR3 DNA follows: TGTGCCAGCAGTTATGGCCCCTCCTACGAGCAGTACTTC. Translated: CASSYGPSYEQYF.

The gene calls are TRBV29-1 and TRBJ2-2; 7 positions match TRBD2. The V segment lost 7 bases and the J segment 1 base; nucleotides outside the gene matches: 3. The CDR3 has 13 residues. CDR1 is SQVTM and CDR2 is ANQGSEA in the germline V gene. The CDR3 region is CSAGRGNTGELFF. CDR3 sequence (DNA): TGCAGCGCGGGGAGGGGGAACACCGGGGAGCTGTTTTTT.

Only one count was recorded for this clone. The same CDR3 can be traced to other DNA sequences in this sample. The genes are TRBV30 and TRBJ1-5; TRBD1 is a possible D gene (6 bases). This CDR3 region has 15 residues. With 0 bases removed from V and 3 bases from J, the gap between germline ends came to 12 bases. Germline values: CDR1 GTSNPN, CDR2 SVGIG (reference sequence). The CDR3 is CAWSVQGAFNQPQHF. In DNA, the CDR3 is TGTGCCTGGAGTGTACAGGGAGCCTTCAATCAGCCCCAGCATTTT.

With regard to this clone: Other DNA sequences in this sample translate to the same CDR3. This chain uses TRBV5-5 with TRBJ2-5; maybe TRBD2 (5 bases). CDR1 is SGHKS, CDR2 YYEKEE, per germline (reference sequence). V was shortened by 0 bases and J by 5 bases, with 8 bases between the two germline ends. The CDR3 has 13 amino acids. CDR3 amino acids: CASSLGGKETQYF. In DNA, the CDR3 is TGTGCCAGCAGCTTGGGAGGGAAGGAGACCCAGTACTTC.

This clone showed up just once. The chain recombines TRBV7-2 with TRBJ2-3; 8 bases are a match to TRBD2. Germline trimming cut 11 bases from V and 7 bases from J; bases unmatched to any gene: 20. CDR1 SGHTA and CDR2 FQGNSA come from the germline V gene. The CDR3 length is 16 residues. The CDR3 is CASDAPGGLGPYTQYF. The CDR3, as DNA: TGTGCCTCTGACGCCCCCGGGGGACTAGGTCCTTATACGCAGTATTTT.

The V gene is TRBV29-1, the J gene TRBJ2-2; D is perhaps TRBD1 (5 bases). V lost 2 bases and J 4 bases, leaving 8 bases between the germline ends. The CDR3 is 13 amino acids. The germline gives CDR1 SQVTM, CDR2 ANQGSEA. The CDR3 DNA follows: TGCAGCGTTGAACCTGACAGCACCGGGGAGCTGTTTTTT. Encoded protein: CSVEPDSTGELFF.

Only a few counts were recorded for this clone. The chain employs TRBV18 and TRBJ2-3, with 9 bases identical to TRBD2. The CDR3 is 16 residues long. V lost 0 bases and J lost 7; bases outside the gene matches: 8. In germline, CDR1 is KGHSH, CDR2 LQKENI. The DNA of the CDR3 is TGTGCCAGCTCACCACCGGGCGGGAGGGCCGGGAATACGCAGTATTTT. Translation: CASSPPGGRAGNTQYF.

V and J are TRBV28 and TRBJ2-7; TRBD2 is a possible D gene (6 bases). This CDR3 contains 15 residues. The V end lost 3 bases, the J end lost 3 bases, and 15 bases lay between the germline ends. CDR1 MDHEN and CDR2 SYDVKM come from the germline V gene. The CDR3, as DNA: TGTGCCAGCAGTTTTCAGGACTACGTTAACTACGAGCAGTACTTC. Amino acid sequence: CASSFQDYVNYEQYF.

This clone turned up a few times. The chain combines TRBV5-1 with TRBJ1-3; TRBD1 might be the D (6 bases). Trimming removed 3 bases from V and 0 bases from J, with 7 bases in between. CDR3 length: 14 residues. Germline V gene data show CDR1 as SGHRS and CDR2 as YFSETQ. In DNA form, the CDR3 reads TGCGCCAGCAGCTCGGGACACTCTGGAAACACCATATATTTT. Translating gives CASSSGHSGNTIYF.

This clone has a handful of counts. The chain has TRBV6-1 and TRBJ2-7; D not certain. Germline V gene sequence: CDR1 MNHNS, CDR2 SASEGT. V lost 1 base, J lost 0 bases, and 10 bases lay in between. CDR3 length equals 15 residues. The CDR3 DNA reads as TGTGCCAGCAGTGAAGGAGTTACCAACTCCTACGAGCAGTACTTC. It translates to CASSEGVTNSYEQYF.

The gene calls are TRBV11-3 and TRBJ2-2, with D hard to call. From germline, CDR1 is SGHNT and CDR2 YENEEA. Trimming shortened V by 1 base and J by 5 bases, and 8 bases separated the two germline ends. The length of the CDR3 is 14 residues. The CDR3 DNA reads TGTGCCAGCAGCTTAGGCTACCGGACCGGGGAGCTGTTTTTT. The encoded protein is CASSLGYRTGELFF.

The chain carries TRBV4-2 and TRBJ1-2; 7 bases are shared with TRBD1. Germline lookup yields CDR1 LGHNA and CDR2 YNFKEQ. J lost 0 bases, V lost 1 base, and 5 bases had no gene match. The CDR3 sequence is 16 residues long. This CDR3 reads CASSQVGTEANYGYTF. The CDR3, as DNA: TGTGCCAGCAGCCAAGTCGGGACAGAAGCTAACTATGGCTACACCTTC.

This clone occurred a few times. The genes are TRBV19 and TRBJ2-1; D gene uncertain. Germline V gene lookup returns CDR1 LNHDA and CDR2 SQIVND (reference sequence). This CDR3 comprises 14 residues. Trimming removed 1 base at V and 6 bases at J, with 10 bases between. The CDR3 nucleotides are TGTGCCAGTAGTATAGGGTCTAGAGGCAATGAGCAGTTCTTC. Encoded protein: CASSIGSRGNEQFF. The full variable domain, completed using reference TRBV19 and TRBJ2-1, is DGGITQSPKYLFRKEGQNVTLSCEQNLNHDAMYWYRQDPGQGLRLIYYSQIVNDFQKGDIAEGYSVSREKKESFPLTVTSAQKNPTAFYLCASSIGSRGNEQFFGPGTRLTVL.

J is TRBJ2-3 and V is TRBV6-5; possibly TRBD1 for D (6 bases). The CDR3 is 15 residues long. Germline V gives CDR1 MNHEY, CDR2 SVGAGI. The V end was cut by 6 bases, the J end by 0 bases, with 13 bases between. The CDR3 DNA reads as TGTGCCAGCAGACACAGGGAATTGAGCACAGATACGCAGTATTTT. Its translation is CASRHRELSTDTQYF.

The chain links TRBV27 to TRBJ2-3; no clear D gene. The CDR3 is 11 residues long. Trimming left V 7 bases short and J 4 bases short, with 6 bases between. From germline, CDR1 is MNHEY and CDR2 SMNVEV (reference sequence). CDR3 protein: CASTPPDTQYF. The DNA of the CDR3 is TGTGCCAGCACCCCTCCAGATACGCAGTATTTT.